The clone carrying this TCR beta chain showed up just a few times. Its specificity is not known. The data were obtained in a study of T cell repertoires in cytomegalovirus infection. Study-wide context: Through public TCR beta signatures, both CMV infection and matching HLA type were indicated. Overall study findings and caveats: Carriage of CMV together with the relevant HLA was identifiable through cumulative public TCR beta family frequency. The ex vivo response showed dominance by HLA-C-restricted CMV-specific TCR beta clonotypes.

The CDR3 runs to 17 residues. Trimming removed 5 bases from V and 1 base from J; junction bases left unmatched: 10. CDR1 and CDR2 from the germline V gene are SGHVS and FQNEAQ. Each CDR3 protein is one row after TCRdb ran MiXCR on the reads. This table holds hundreds of thousands of distinct CDR3 sequences, around a sixth found once. The sequence was collected from a human donor in good health (CMV status not recorded). Some clones in this sample may be carry-over from other donors' samples. What was sequenced was PBMCs. This chain joins TRBV7-8 and TRBJ1-2; TRBD1 matches 10 bases. The CDR3 reads CASSIGQGVRVNYGYTF. CDR3 DNA: TGTGCCAGCAGCATAGGACAGGGGGTACGGGTTAACTATGGCTACACCTTC.